This TCR beta chain was sequenced during a study of blood T cell repertoires in COVID-19. Study-wide context: The United States, Italy and Spain were the sources of the acute and convalescent COVID-19 samples. T cells, B-cell-depleted T cells, or PBMCs provided the cDNA or gDNA that served as material.

Participants were aged roughly 18 to 100 years from about two dozen US areas. Participants' reported clinical history set cohort assignment. Profiling relied on immunoSEQ multiplex PCR, and the TCRdb table lists in-frame clones only, not all of them. The table shows approximately 220,000 clones, with around 84% occurring only once. This CDR3 contains 15 residues. Per the germline V gene, CDR1 is SEHNR and CDR2 is FQNEAQ (reference sequence). V lost 5 bases, J lost 10 bases, and 8 bases stayed unmatched. The receptor comes from a woman in her 40s with acute COVID-19. The chain employs TRBV7-9 and TRBJ1-6, with TRBD1 matching 10 bases. Material: PBMCs or T cells enriched from blood (not recorded which). The CDR3 DNA is TGTGCCAGCAGCCGAATCGACAGGGGGCTCTCACCCCTCCACTTT. Protein sequence: CASSRIDRGLSPLHF.